This T cell receptor beta chain was observed in a study of beta chain features in type 1 diabetes. Study outcomes and limitations: Small HLA sub-analyses could not settle whether HLA shapes TCRB rearrangement. A moderate, significant TCRB CDR3 shortening appeared in type 1 diabetes across four CD4+ subsets.

Turning to this clone: Its antigen is still unknown. The sample carries other DNA sequences with the same CDR3.

The V end was cut by 4 bases, the J end by 8 bases, with 20 bases between. Germline CDR1 PRHDT, CDR2 FYEKMQ (reference sequence). The CDR3 length is 15 residues. Blood was drawn once from each donor into heparinised tubes. The draws averaged around 0.12 L. Stem cell-like memory, regulatory, central memory and naive CD4+ cells were sorted via CD45RO/CCR7/CD25/CD127/CD95/CD27. The study reverse transcribed the entire isolated RNA, so it sequenced expressed TCRB transcripts. The table came from immunoSEQ multiplex PCR; TCRdb's copy has only in-frame clones and leaves some out. The sample lists under 550,000 clones, about 10% occurring once.

The genes are TRBV13 and TRBJ1-2; D is perhaps TRBD1 (5 bases). The sample consisted of naive CD4+ T cells from blood. The clonotype originates from a woman aged 18 to 35 in good health. CDR3 sequence: CASSSTHLQGGGYTF. CDR3 DNA: TGTGCCAGCAGCTCAACACATCTTCAGGGTGGGGGCTACACCTTC.